This T cell receptor (beta chain) was documented in a study of T cells in Graves' hyperthyroidism and ophthalmopathy. Study at large: Peripheral blood specimens were obtained at initial diagnosis, prior to any treatment. Study-wide results and caveats: Before onset, by a median of approximately 5.9 months, the model predicted ophthalmopathy. Within blood appeared most thyroid clonotypes that had expanded above 0.001.

The CDR3 consists of 14 residues. Trimming removed 7 bases from V and 0 bases from J, with 13 bases in between. The germline V gene encodes CDR1 SGHVS and CDR2 FQNEAQ. TCR beta CDR3 region amplification was performed from RNA transcripts. Using the HTBI primer set, a first-round RT-PCR was run on the TCR CDR3. TCRdb ran MiXCR on the multiplex PCR reads and lists one entry per CDR3 protein. The sample includes 650,000 to 750,000 distinct CDR3 sequences, 12% to 15% seen only once; the top ten take roughly 10%. The authors obtained PBMCs from about 9.5 ml of fresh peripheral blood. This clonotype was counted a few times. Its antigen is not known.

The sequence derives from a young woman with Graves' hyperthyroidism. The chain joins TRBV7-8 to TRBJ2-7; D is possibly TRBD1 (5 bases). The sequenced sample consisted of blood. The CDR3 spells CASMTETTSYEQYF. CDR3 bases: TGTGCCAGCATGACAGAGACAACCTCCTACGAGCAGTACTTC.